The T cell receptor beta chain described here comes from a study of blood T cell repertoires in COVID-19. Germline CDR1 and CDR2: MDHEN and SYDVKM. Trimming shortened V by 3 bases and J by 2 bases, and 11 bases separated the two germline ends. The CDR3 runs 14 residues. Here immunoSEQ multiplex PCR was the method, and the copy in TCRdb shows in-frame clones only, minus some. The data show 200,000 to 250,000 clones, with around 84% seen just once and more than 1.5% held by the top ten. Material for sequencing was PBMCs or T cells enriched from blood (not recorded which). The chain is built from TRBV28 and TRBJ2-7; D perhaps matches TRBD2 (5 bases). This sequence originates from a man in his forties who had recovered from COVID-19. CDR3 bases: TGTGCCAGCAGTTTTTTATCCGGGACCTACGAGCAGTACTTC. Translating it yields CASSFLSGTYEQYF.